These 26 T cell receptor beta chains originate from one sample sequenced in a study of CD8+ T cells in alopecia areata. RNA was extracted and reverse transcribed into cDNA as the sequencing template. Clones were sequenced by immunoSEQ multiplex PCR, and TCRdb holds only the in-frame ones, with some missing. Among approximately 200,000 clones, over 45% were seen once, and the ten largest hold about 5.5%. The treatment was: oral pan-JAK inhibitor, 5-10 mg twice daily. This material consisted of CD4+ T cells sorted from blood, taken at week 24, from a patient treated with tofacitinib. The receptors were sampled from a human donor with alopecia areata.

In the case of this clone: Within the sample, other DNA sequences also encode this same CDR3. CDR3 sequence (DNA): TGCGCCAGCAGCCAGGACTACACAGATACGCAGTATTTT. Protein sequence: CASSQDYTDTQYF. This sequence joins TRBV4-3 and TRBJ2-3, with a weak D call TRBD2 (6 bases). The V end lost 3 bases, the J end lost 2 bases, and 6 bases lay between the germline ends. Germline CDR1 and CDR2: LGHNA and YSLEER. The CDR3 runs to 13 residues.

The chain links TRBV29-1 to TRBJ2-3; D not resolved. V was shortened by 7 bases and J by 6 bases, with 11 bases between the two germline ends. The CDR3 loop spans 11 amino acids. Germline assignment: CDR1 SQVTM and CDR2 ANQGSEA. CDR3 in DNA: TGCAGCGCCTCCGAACGCGATACGCAGTATTTT. This sequence encodes CSASERDTQYF.

J is TRBJ2-1 and V is TRBV7-9; 8 bases match TRBD2. This CDR3 comprises 15 residues. Looked up from germline, CDR1 is SEHNR and CDR2 is FQNEAQ (reference sequence). V dropped 3 bases and J dropped 3; count of bases not matched to a gene: 4. CDR3 sequence reads: CASSFTSGFYNEQFF. The DNA for the CDR3 is TGTGCCAGCAGCTTCACTAGCGGATTCTACAATGAGCAGTTCTTC.

The rearrangement joins TRBV2 to TRBJ2-4; D is perhaps TRBD1 or TRBD2 (6 bases each). V gave up 3 bases and J gave up 9 bases, with 12 bases separating them. Germline CDR1 reads SNHLY; CDR2 reads FYNNEI. CDR3 length: 13 residues. The DNA of the CDR3 is TGTGCCAGCAGTGATGGGGGGCTCGGCATTCAGTACTTC. Protein product: CASSDGGLGIQYF.

The rearrangement joins TRBV30 to TRBJ2-5, with 9 nucleotides matching TRBD1. V shed 3 bases and J 6 bases; nucleotides not matched to a gene: 2. The CDR3 spans 12 residues. CDR1 is GTSNPN and CDR2 is SVGIG in the germline V gene (reference sequence). CDR3 region: CAWRGQGKTQYF. As DNA, the CDR3 is TGTGCCTGGAGAGGACAGGGGAAGACCCAGTACTTC.

The CDR3 bases are TGTGCCAGCAGTCCCAGGGGAACTGAAGCTTTCTTT. Its translation: CASSPRGTEAFF. The chain combines TRBV2 with TRBJ1-1, with D possibly matching TRBD1 (6 bases). V was trimmed by 5 bases and J by 5 bases, leaving 9 bases between them. Germline V lookup: CDR1 SNHLY, CDR2 FYNNEI. This CDR3 spans 12 amino acids.

The V call is TRBV19, the J call TRBJ1-3; D is uncertain. The CDR3 is 13 amino acids. The ends were cut back, 3 bases at V and 4 bases at J, with 7 bases in the middle. CDR1 is LNHDA, CDR2 SQIVND, per germline (reference sequence). The CDR3 sequence is CASSINSGNTIYF. The CDR3 DNA sequence: TGTGCCAGTAGTATCAACAGCGGAAACACCATATATTTT.

This clone was observed a handful of times. The V call is TRBV25-1, the J call TRBJ1-2, with unresolved D. The germline V gene has CDR1 MGHDK and CDR2 SYGVNS. The CDR3 is 16 residues long. Trimming left V 4 bases short and J 5 bases short, with 20 bases between. The CDR3 loop reads CASSGPGAAQAYGYTF. Here the CDR3 DNA reads TGTGCCAGCAGTGGGCCAGGCGCGGCCCAAGCGTATGGCTACACCTTC.

The V gene is TRBV7-2, the J gene TRBJ2-7; TRBD2 agrees at 8 bases. This CDR3 has 14 residues. Germline loops: CDR1 SGHTA, CDR2 FQGNSA. V gave up 3 bases and J gave up 4 bases; unmatched junction bases: 5. CDR3 sequence (DNA): TGTGCCAGCAGCTTTACTAGCGGTCCGTACGAGCAGTACTTC. This encodes CASSFTSGPYEQYF.

The chain combines TRBV7-2 with TRBJ2-3; the match to TRBD2 covers 9 bases. With V trimmed by 4 bases and J by 3 bases, 8 bases remained unmatched. CDR1 is SGHTA, CDR2 FQGNSA, per germline. This CDR3 contains 16 residues. The CDR3 nucleotides read TGTGCCAGCAGCTCGGCTAGCGGGAAGAGAACAGATACGCAGTATTTT. Translation gives CASSSASGKRTDTQYF.

The chain uses TRBV30 and TRBJ1-1; 10 nucleotides match TRBD1. V shed 8 bases, J shed 0 bases, and the junction held 3 bases outside the gene matches. CDR3 size: 13 residues. The V gene's germline CDR1 is GTSNPN and CDR2 SVGIG (reference sequence). CDR3 residues: CAQDRGMNTEAFF. CDR3 sequence (DNA): TGTGCCCAGGACAGGGGGATGAACACTGAAGCTTTCTTT. Combining the CDR3 with reference TRBV30 and TRBJ1-1 gives the whole variable domain SQTIHQWPATLVQPVGSPLSLECTVEGTSNPNLYWYRQAAGRGLQLLFYSVGIGQISSEVPQNLSASRPQDRQFILSSKKLLLSDSGFYLCAQDRGMNTEAFFGQGTRLTVV.

The chain recombines TRBV7-2 with TRBJ1-5, with D perhaps matching TRBD1 (5 bases). CDR1 and CDR2 (germline): SGHTA, FQGNSA. Trimming removed 1 base from V and 1 base from J, with 8 bases in between. This CDR3 is 15 amino acids long. The chain's CDR3 is CASSLDGGSNQPQHF. In nucleotides, the CDR3 is TGTGCCAGCAGCTTAGACGGGGGAAGCAATCAGCCCCAGCATTTT.

The CDR3, as DNA: TGTGCCTGGAGGGAAAGCCCCGGGAATGAAAAACTGTTTTTT. This encodes CAWRESPGNEKLFF. The V and J genes are TRBV30 and TRBJ1-4; D is unclear. CDR3 length equals 14 residues. Looked up from germline, CDR1 is GTSNPN and CDR2 is SVGIG (reference sequence). Deletions cut 3 bases from V and 5 bases from J, with 13 bases between.

In its sample, this clone was seen a few times. J is TRBJ2-7 and V is TRBV5-5, with D perhaps matching TRBD2 (6 bases). The CDR3 length is 15 residues. Germline CDR1 reads SGHKS; CDR2 reads YYEKEE (reference sequence). V was clipped by 1 base and J by 7 bases, with 18 bases between them. CDR3 sequence (DNA): TGTGCCAGCAGCTTGTTTGTGGTGACTAGGGATGAGCAGTACTTC. This translates into CASSLFVVTRDEQYF.

The V gene is TRBV2, the J gene TRBJ2-2; D is uncertain. V lost 4 bases and J 3 bases, leaving 12 bases between the germline ends. The length of the CDR3 is 15 residues. The germline V gene encodes CDR1 SNHLY and CDR2 FYNNEI. The CDR3 coding sequence is TGTGCCAGCAGTGTCCTGTCGACTTACACCGGGGAGCTGTTTTTT. This encodes CASSVLSTYTGELFF.

V and J are TRBV5-1 and TRBJ2-2; 9 positions agree with TRBD1. This CDR3 has 15 residues. Germline V lookup: CDR1 SGHRS, CDR2 YFSETQ. Germline trimming cut 9 bases from V and 2 bases from J; bases unmatched to any gene: 8. Here the CDR3 DNA reads TGCGCCACGAGAACGGGACAGGGAAACACCGGGGAGCTGTTTTTT. The encoded protein is CATRTGQGNTGELFF.

The chain links TRBV9 to TRBJ2-4; tentative D call: TRBD2 (6 bases). V shed 4 bases and J shed 0 bases, with 11 bases lying between them. This CDR3 region has 15 residues. Germline CDR1 and CDR2: SGDLS and YYNGEE. CDR3 region: CASSPPREAKNIQYF. The CDR3 nucleotides read TGTGCCAGCAGCCCCCCGCGGGAAGCCAAAAACATTCAGTACTTC.

To note about this clone: Other DNA sequences of this sample code for an identical CDR3. The chain links TRBV5-1 to TRBJ2-5; 7 bases map to TRBD1. The CDR3 contains 14 residues. Trimming removed 4 bases from V and 2 bases from J; junction bases left unmatched: 5. Germline values: CDR1 SGHRS, CDR2 YFSETQ. The CDR3 spells CASSVNRGQETQYF. CDR3 bases: TGCGCCAGCAGCGTCAACAGGGGACAAGAGACCCAGTACTTC.

The rearrangement uses TRBV20-1 and TRBJ2-5; no definite D call. Trimming stripped 7 bases from V and 5 bases from J, with 5 bases between. This CDR3 contains 9 residues. Germline CDR1 DFQATT, CDR2 SNEGSKA (reference sequence). The CDR3: CSVGETQYF. In DNA form, the CDR3 reads TGCAGTGTAGGGGAGACCCAGTACTTC.

The sample holds a few counts of this clone. This rearrangement joins TRBV11-2 to TRBJ1-2; D uncertain. With 1 base removed from V and 7 bases from J, the gap between germline ends came to 7 bases. CDR1 and CDR2 from the germline V gene are SGHAT and FQNNGV. The CDR3 covers 12 residues. The CDR3 nucleotides read TGTGCCAGCAGCTTAGTTGGGCGTGGCTACACCTTC. It encodes CASSLVGRGYTF. The variable domain in full, completed from reference TRBV11-2 and TRBJ1-2, reads EAGVAQSPRYKIIEKRQSVAFWCNPISGHATLYWYQQILGQGPKLLIQFQNNGVVDDSQLPKDRFSAERLKGVDSTLKIQPAKLEDSAVYLCASSLVGRGYTFGSGTRLTVV.

The chain has TRBV11-2 and TRBJ2-3; a weak D match, TRBD2 (5 bases). Deletions cut 2 bases from V and 1 base from J, with 19 bases between. The CDR3 spans 18 residues. Germline CDR1 is SGHAT and CDR2 is FQNNGV. The CDR3 bases are TGTGCCAGCAGCTTAAGACGCGGGTCTACCTGGGGCACAGATACGCAGTATTTT. Encoded protein: CASSLRRGSTWGTDTQYF. The full variable domain, rest sourced from reference TRBV11-2 and TRBJ2-3, is EAGVAQSPRYKIIEKRQSVAFWCNPISGHATLYWYQQILGQGPKLLIQFQNNGVVDDSQLPKDRFSAERLKGVDSTLKIQPAKLEDSAVYLCASSLRRGSTWGTDTQYFGPGTRLTVL.

This chain joins TRBV29-1 and TRBJ2-3, with 7 nucleotides matching TRBD1. Germline V gives CDR1 SQVTM, CDR2 ANQGSEA. V trimming: 6 bases; J trimming: 6 bases; junction bases outside the gene matches: 6. This CDR3 is built from 12 residues. In nucleotides, the CDR3 is TGCAGCGTATACAGGGGTGGGGATACGCAGTATTTT. Translated: CSVYRGGDTQYF.

As to this clone: Possible read error: a much larger clone is one base away. The CDR3 protein is CASSLGTGFYEQYF. The CDR3 DNA is TGTGCCAGCAGCTTAGGGACAGGGTTCTACGAGCAGTACTTC. The V and J genes are TRBV7-6 and TRBJ2-7; 8 bases line up with TRBD1. V lost 1 base to trimming and J lost 3 bases; unmatched junction nucleotides: 2. Germline V gene sequence: CDR1 SGHVS, CDR2 FNYEAQ. The CDR3 spans 14 residues.

This clone has just a few counts. This chain uses TRBV5-1 with TRBJ2-7; TRBD2 aligns across 8 bases. Germline CDR1 reads SGHRS; CDR2 reads YFSETQ. Trimming removed 4 bases from V and 7 bases from J; junction bases left unmatched: 16. The CDR3 contains 16 residues. The CDR3 DNA reads as TGCGCCAGCAGCCCCGCCGTGCTAGCGGGTTCAGGGGAGCAGTACTTC. Encoded protein: CASSPAVLAGSGEQYF.

There are a few counts of this clone. The chain is built from TRBV7-2 and TRBJ2-7; possibly TRBD1 or TRBD2 for D (5 bases each). The germline V gene has CDR1 SGHTA and CDR2 FQGNSA. The CDR3 runs 14 residues. V lost 6 bases to trimming and J lost 4 bases, with 16 bases between them. The CDR3 region has the DNA TGTGCCAGCAGTCCGGGACGGGGATATTACGAGCAGTACTTC. Protein product: CASSPGRGYYEQYF.

This clone was recorded a few times. V is TRBV5-5 and J is TRBJ1-1; D is undetermined. V lost 6 bases and J lost 0, with 6 bases in between. Germline CDR1 is SGHKS and CDR2 is YYEKEE (reference sequence). The CDR3 totals 12 residues. CDR3 protein: CASKSMNTEAFF. The CDR3 region has the DNA TGTGCCAGCAAAAGTATGAACACTGAAGCTTTCTTT.